These T cell receptor beta chains were read from a single sample in a study of blood T cell repertoires in COVID-19. Clones were sequenced by immunoSEQ multiplex PCR, and TCRdb holds only the in-frame ones, with some missing. The sample holds about 310,000 clones, roughly 91% seen once. Sample: PBMCs or T cells enriched from blood (not recorded which). These receptors all come from a woman aged 30 to 39 who had recovered from COVID-19. Each CDR3 is given with its conserved first and last residue. The D gene is left open where the match is weak.

cdr3_aa: CASSIVGGNQPQHF
j_call: TRBJ1-5
d_call: .
v_call: TRBV19

cdr3_aa: CASSVDSQETQYF
j_call: TRBJ2-5
d_call: .
v_call: TRBV7-9

cdr3_aa: CASMVAGVQDTQYF
j_call: TRBJ2-3
d_call: TRBD2
v_call: TRBV11-2

cdr3_aa: CASSLYGTRYEQYF
j_call: TRBJ2-7
d_call: TRBD2
v_call: TRBV7-8

cdr3_aa: CASSQGAGETQYF
j_call: TRBJ2-5
d_call: .
v_call: TRBV4-1

cdr3_aa: CSVEQGRKGNTIYF
j_call: TRBJ1-3
d_call: .
v_call: TRBV29-1

cdr3_aa: CASSLGAGAYNEQFF
j_call: TRBJ2-1
d_call: TRBD2
v_call: TRBV11-3

cdr3_aa: CASSQDRGNGYTF
j_call: TRBJ1-2
d_call: TRBD1
v_call: TRBV11-2

cdr3_aa: CASSVDPGVANIQYF
j_call: TRBJ2-4
d_call: .
v_call: TRBV9

cdr3_aa: CASSLHRVGANEQFF
j_call: TRBJ2-1
d_call: .
v_call: TRBV7-9

cdr3_aa: CASSVDRGGYGYTF
j_call: TRBJ1-2
d_call: TRBD1
v_call: TRBV5-1

cdr3_aa: CASSSVGGTSGRAYEQYF
j_call: TRBJ2-7
d_call: TRBD2
v_call: TRBV27

cdr3_aa: CASSLAIVGEFGDTQYF
j_call: TRBJ2-3
d_call: .
v_call: TRBV5-1

cdr3_aa: CASSGTVNNEQFF
j_call: TRBJ2-1
d_call: TRBD1
v_call: TRBV27

cdr3_aa: CASSLAVYKSRAFF
j_call: TRBJ1-1
d_call: .
v_call: TRBV5-1

cdr3_aa: CASSPRQGLTTGELFF
j_call: TRBJ2-2
d_call: TRBD1
v_call: TRBV7-8

cdr3_aa: CATSDAGRPNEKLFF
j_call: TRBJ1-4
d_call: .
v_call: TRBV24-1

cdr3_aa: CASSEAWAYEQYF
j_call: TRBJ2-7
d_call: .
v_call: TRBV6-1

cdr3_aa: CSVGEGALYTEAFF
j_call: TRBJ1-1
d_call: TRBD1
v_call: TRBV29-1

cdr3_aa: CASSLGQGASEAFF
j_call: TRBJ1-1
d_call: TRBD1
v_call: TRBV7-6

cdr3_aa: CASSQVFGGQQPQHF
j_call: TRBJ1-5
d_call: TRBD1
v_call: TRBV4-3

cdr3_aa: CASSWTGHNQPQHF
j_call: TRBJ1-5
d_call: TRBD1
v_call: TRBV6-5

cdr3_aa: CASSQEGPSGYEQYF
j_call: TRBJ2-7
d_call: TRBD2
v_call: TRBV14

cdr3_aa: CASSPHGANVLTF
j_call: TRBJ2-6
d_call: .
v_call: TRBV7-8

cdr3_aa: CATSRVGREGVDTQYF
j_call: TRBJ2-3
d_call: TRBD2
v_call: TRBV15

cdr3_aa: CASSREREPGDTQYF
j_call: TRBJ2-3
d_call: .
v_call: TRBV6-5